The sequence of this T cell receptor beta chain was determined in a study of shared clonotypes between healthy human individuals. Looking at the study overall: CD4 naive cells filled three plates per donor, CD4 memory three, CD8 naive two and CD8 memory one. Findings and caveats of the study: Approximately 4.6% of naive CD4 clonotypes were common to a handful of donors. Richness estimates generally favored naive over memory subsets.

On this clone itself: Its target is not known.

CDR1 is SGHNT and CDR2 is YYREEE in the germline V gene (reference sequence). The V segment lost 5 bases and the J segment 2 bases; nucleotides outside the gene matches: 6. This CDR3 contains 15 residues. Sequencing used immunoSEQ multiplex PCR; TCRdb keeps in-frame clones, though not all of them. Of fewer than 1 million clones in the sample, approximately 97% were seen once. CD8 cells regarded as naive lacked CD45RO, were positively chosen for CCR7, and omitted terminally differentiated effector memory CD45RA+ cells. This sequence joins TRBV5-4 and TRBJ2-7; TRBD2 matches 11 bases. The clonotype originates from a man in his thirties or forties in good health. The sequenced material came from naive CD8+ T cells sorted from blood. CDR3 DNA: TGTGCCAGCAGAGAAGGGACTAGCGGAGCCTACGAGCAGTACTTC. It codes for CASREGTSGAYEQYF.